This note documents a single T cell receptor beta chain sequence. Its antigen remains undetermined. Per-base qualities were not stored, and no clone one base away is much larger. The data originate from a study of OX40 agonist ivuxolimab in advanced cancers. General notes on the study: Ivuxolimab, which targeted the costimulatory receptor OX40 (CD134), was an agonistic, fully human IgG2 monoclonal antibody. Of the approximately 54 dose-escalation patients, hepatocellular carcinoma was present in around 20, melanoma in roughly 15, renal cell carcinoma in 9 and head and neck cancer in 9. Intravenous ivuxolimab was administered to patients every 2 weeks at six dose levels: 0.01, 0.1, 0.3, 1.5, 3 and 10 mg/kg. Prior anti-PD-1, anti-PD-L1 or anti-CTLA-4 therapy was permitted, and about two fifths of dose-escalation patients had received checkpoint inhibitors. A male proportion of roughly 85% and a mean age of approximately 58 years, ranging from about 20 to 79, were recorded for the dose-escalation cohort. The monotherapy dose-escalation portion (N of about 57 patients) of the phase I ivuxolimab trial is reported in the paper. Peripheral TCRbeta sequencing aimed to test whether ivuxolimab altered TCR sequence diversity and caused clonal T-cell expansion. Partial responses occurred in three dose-escalation patients: two with cutaneous melanoma and one with hepatocellular carcinoma.

Genomic DNA was isolated from the sorted cells so that the TCRbeta CDR3 region could be sequenced. TCRbeta CDR3 regions were sequenced using the immunoSEQ Assay. In TCRdb, the immuneACCESS table is reduced to in-frame sequences with V and J assigned. These tables do not hold every clone; where another copy was compared, an unresolved V gene accounts for under half, and the others remain unexplained. This sample comprises 55,000 to 80,000 clones, roughly 80% of them detected only once. Over 2% of the sample is in the top ten clones. The germline V gene encodes CDR1 GTSNPN and CDR2 SVGIG (reference sequence). CDR3 length: 15 amino acids, cysteine to phenylalanine. Only CDR3 DNA is held: 45 bases, read in frame from base 1. V lost 1 base and J lost 2 bases, and the count of bases not matched to a germline gene is 5. The trial excluded patients who had a history of autoimmune disease or who were on systemic immunosuppression. In every dose cohort, peripheral blood was drawn for TCR sequencing at baseline, cycle 4 day 1, and cycle 7 day 1. Samples came from an open-label, multicenter, first-in-human phase I dose-escalation trial of ivuxolimab. Adults with locally advanced or metastatic melanoma, renal cell, hepatocellular, or head and neck squamous cell carcinoma were enrolled in the trial. Before TCR sequencing, CD4+ T cells and CD8+ T cells from peripheral blood were sorted into separate populations.

The paper's findings and limits, for the study overall: Clonal expansion of both CD4+ and CD8+ blood T cells was observed from baseline to week 6 at doses 0.1 to 3.0 mg/kg. After ivuxolimab, more expanded clones were found on average in CD8+ T cells than in CD4+ T cells. In partial responders in the 0.1-3.0 mg/kg groups, normalized peripheral clonal expansion was found to be among the lowest, especially among CD8+ T cells. Low levels of normalized T-cell clonal expansion were also seen in some patients who did not respond. The antigen specificity of the peripheral T cells that underwent clonal expansion was not determined.

Rearrangement joined TRBV30 to TRBJ2-1; TRBD2 agrees with 7 junctional bases. Sequences were derived from CD4+ or CD8+ T cells sorted from blood, sampled in a trial of the OX40 agonist ivuxolimab. This TCR derives from an adult with an advanced solid tumor such as melanoma, head and neck, liver or kidney cancer. The sequence in DNA is TGTGCCTGGAGTGCCCCTAGCGGAACCTACAATGAGCAGTTCTTC. This yields the protein CAWSAPSGTYNEQFF.